The entry below gives a single T cell receptor (beta chain) sequence along with its context. What it binds is unknown. The data were taken from a study of monozygotic twins with inflammatory bowel disease. Regarding the study as a whole: TCRbeta diversity (inverse Simpson) was lower in IBD patients than in healthy co-twins.

The team made cDNA by running eight separate reactions for each sample. UMIs with a 6-nucleotide sample barcode were added by template switching. cDNA for TCRalpha and TCRbeta was amplified by nested PCRs of about 15 then 9 cycles. From the 5' RACE reads, TCRdb lists one entry per CDR3 protein and no DNA. The sample's table shows a few hundred thousand distinct CDR3 sequences. This CDR3 is built from 13 residues. Germline V gene data show CDR1 as KGHSH and CDR2 as LQKENI. This sequence originates from a human donor with ulcerative colitis or Crohn's disease, or a healthy co-twin of an affected twin (not recorded which). V is TRBV18 and J is TRBJ1-4. Material: blood. The CDR3 spells CASSPGYNEKLFF.